This TCR beta chain was identified in a study of shared clonotypes between healthy human individuals. Study details: CD8 memory received one plate per donor, CD8 naive two, CD4 memory three and CD4 naive three.

General study points: It was observed that 5% to 6.5% of naive CD4 clonotypes were shared across several donors. Incomplete sequencing of sorted subsets was indicated by rarefaction despite large depth. On the whole, naive subsets had larger estimated richness than memory subsets had.

Sequenced by immunoSEQ multiplex PCR; TCRdb stores in-frame clones only, minus some. This repertoire shows 1,100,000 or so clones, around 78% found once; its top ten account for approximately 0.5%. Turning to this clone: Its target is not known.

The clonotype was recovered from a man between 18 and 29 years old in good health. Some clones in this sample may be carry-over from other donors' samples. The source material was memory CD4+ T cells from PBMCs. As for subset: CD45RA-negative fraction.

The CDR3 nucleotides are TGTGCCTGGAGCATCACAGGGTATCGGGGCTACACCTTC. Residues: CAWSITGYRGYTF. The chain couples TRBV30 to TRBJ1-2; TRBD1 might be the D (6 bases). The CDR3 is 13 residues long. From germline, CDR1 is GTSNPN and CDR2 SVGIG (reference sequence). Trimming stripped 3 bases from V and 8 bases from J, with 16 bases between.